This T cell receptor (beta chain) was documented in a study of T cell responses to AZD1222 COVID-19 vaccine. Clones were sequenced by immunoSEQ multiplex PCR, and TCRdb holds only the in-frame ones, with some missing. The sample includes tens of thousands of clones, about 91% of them seen just once. This clonotype was obtained from an adult in good health. The material sequenced was peripheral blood, taken on day 0 of AZD1222 vaccination.

This CDR3 is CASSLVGPSEQYF. CDR3 bases: TGTGCCAGCAGCTTAGTTGGACCCTCCGAGCAGTACTTC. The rearrangement links TRBV7-9 to TRBJ2-7, with D hard to call. The CDR3 loop spans 13 amino acids. Germline V gives CDR1 SEHNR, CDR2 FQNEAQ (reference sequence). The V end lost 1 base, the J end lost 6 bases, and 10 bases lay between the germline ends.